This passage covers 32 T cell receptor beta chains from one sample sequenced in a study of blood T cell repertoires in COVID-19. Libraries were prepared by immunoSEQ multiplex PCR; TCRdb keeps only in-frame clonotypes and omits some of them. The sample yields 120,000 to 150,000 clones, 88% seen once. What was sequenced was PBMCs or T cells enriched from blood (not recorded which). The receptors were gathered from a young woman with acute COVID-19.

The chain uses TRBV28 and TRBJ2-2; 9 bases are a match to TRBD2. This CDR3 is 15 amino acids long. Germline V gene lookup returns CDR1 MDHEN and CDR2 SYDVKM. Losses at the gene ends were 6 bases for V and 5 bases for J; bases not matched to a gene: 7. The CDR3 here is CASSPSSGVTGELFF. The CDR3 region has the DNA TGTGCCAGCAGCCCCTCTAGCGGGGTGACCGGGGAGCTGTTTTTT.

The gene calls are TRBV9 and TRBJ2-3; 10 bases fit TRBD2. Trimming took 2 bases from V and 8 from J; bases not matched to a gene: 2. From germline, CDR1 is SGDLS and CDR2 YYNGEE. The CDR3 runs to 13 residues. Here the CDR3 reads CASSVGLALTQYF. DNA of the CDR3: TGTGCCAGCAGCGTGGGACTAGCGCTTACGCAGTATTTT. Full variable domain (remainder filled in from reference TRBV9 and TRBJ2-3): DSGVTQTPKHLITATGQRVTLRCSPRSGDLSVYWYQQSLDQGLQFLIQYYNGEERAKGNILERFSAQQFPDLHSELNLSSLELGDSALYFCASSVGLALTQYFGPGTRLTVL.

Only one count was recorded for this clone. The chain is built from TRBV5-1 and TRBJ2-1; the D is unclear. From germline, CDR1 is SGHRS and CDR2 YFSETQ. CDR3 length: 12 residues. Between the trimmed V and J ends, which lost 2 bases and 2 bases, there was a span of 2 bases. CDR3 loop: CASSFTYNEQFF. The CDR3 DNA follows: TGCGCCAGCAGCTTCACCTACAATGAGCAGTTCTTC.

This sequence joins TRBV9 and TRBJ2-1; tentatively, D is TRBD1 (5 bases). The germline V gene encodes CDR1 SGDLS and CDR2 YYNGEE. The ends were cut back, 0 bases at V and 7 bases at J, with 17 bases in the middle. This CDR3 spans 16 amino acids. The CDR3 DNA sequence: TGTGCCAGCAGCGTAGGGTGGGCAGGGTCCGCAAATGAGCAGTTCTTC. Its protein is CASSVGWAGSANEQFF.

The V and J genes are TRBV10-3 and TRBJ1-4; TRBD1 might be the D (5 bases). Between the trimmed V and J ends, which lost 0 bases and 6 bases, there was a span of 20 bases. This CDR3 is 18 amino acids long. CDR1 and CDR2 (germline): ENHRY, SYGVKD. This CDR3 is CAISESILGGAPDEKLFF. The CDR3 coding sequence is TGTGCCATCAGTGAGTCGATATTGGGGGGTGCTCCCGATGAAAAACTGTTTTTT.

This rearrangement joins TRBV7-9 to TRBJ1-1, with TRBD1 matching 7 bases. This CDR3 has 13 residues. Trimming took 1 base from V and 9 from J; bases not matched to a gene: 5. Germline lookup yields CDR1 SEHNR and CDR2 FQNEAQ (reference sequence). The CDR3 DNA is TGTGCCAGCAGCTTAGAGACAGGGCCTAAAGCTTTCTTT. It yields the protein CASSLETGPKAFF.

J is TRBJ2-5 and V is TRBV20-1; perhaps TRBD2 as D (6 bases). Germline V lookup: CDR1 DFQATT, CDR2 SNEGSKA (reference sequence). Trimming shortened V by 7 bases and J by 7 bases, and 13 bases separated the two germline ends. This CDR3 has 11 residues. The CDR3 nucleotides read TGCAGTGACGAGTTGGAGGGGACCCAGTACTTC. It yields the protein CSDELEGTQYF.

The chain couples TRBV19 to TRBJ2-2; D may be TRBD1 (6 bases). The CDR3 runs 14 residues. V lost 7 bases and J lost 1, with 10 bases in between. Germline assignment: CDR1 LNHDA and CDR2 SQIVND (reference sequence). The CDR3 region has the DNA TGTGCCAGTACCGAGACAGGGAACACCGGGGAGCTGTTTTTT. This sequence encodes CASTETGNTGELFF.

This chain links TRBV5-1 with TRBJ2-7, with TRBD2 matching over 14 bases. Germline V gene data show CDR1 as SGHRS and CDR2 as YFSETQ. The CDR3 spans 15 residues. After removal of 4 bases from V and 4 bases from J, the junction contained 4 bases not matched to a gene. The chain's CDR3 is CASSGGTSGRYEQYF. The DNA for the CDR3 is TGCGCCAGCAGCGGCGGGACTAGCGGGAGATACGAGCAGTACTTC.

The chain combines TRBV14 with TRBJ2-7; a possible D gene is TRBD1 (8 bases). The CDR3 has 15 amino acids. V was shortened by 4 bases and J by 4 bases, with 17 bases between the two germline ends. Germline loops: CDR1 SGHDN, CDR2 FVKESK. CDR3 sequence: CASSPDRGGRYEQYF. CDR3 nucleotide sequence: TGTGCCAGCAGCCCTGACAGGGGAGGGCGGTACGAGCAGTACTTC. The full variable domain, in which reference TRBV14 and TRBJ2-7 provide the parts outside the CDR3, is EAGVTQFPSHSVIEKGQTVTLRCDPISGHDNLYWYRRVMGKEIKFLLHFVKESKQDESGMPNNRFLAERTGGTYSTLKVQPAELEDSGVYFCASSPDRGGRYEQYFGPGTRLTVT.

The chain has TRBV7-2 and TRBJ2-5, with TRBD1 identical over 8 bases. CDR1 is SGHTA, CDR2 FQGNSA, per germline. CDR3 length equals 15 residues. The ends lost 5 bases at V and 2 bases at J; junction bases unmatched: 7. The CDR3 sequence is CASSPGQAGQETQYF. CDR3 coding DNA: TGTGCCAGCAGCCCGGGACAGGCGGGTCAAGAGACCCAGTACTTC.

The CDR3 region has the DNA TGTGCCATCAGTGAAATGGCGGGAGGGGGTACCGGGGAGCTGTTTTTT. Its translation: CAISEMAGGGTGELFF. The genes are TRBV10-3 and TRBJ2-2; 9 positions match TRBD2. CDR1 is ENHRY, CDR2 SYGVKD, per germline. V shed 3 bases and J 5 bases; nucleotides not matched to a gene: 7. The CDR3 sequence is 16 residues long.

J is TRBJ2-7 and V is TRBV21-1; the tabulated D call, TRBD2, remains unverified against the DNA. TRBV21-1 is noted as a pseudogene. The CDR3 totals 15 residues. CDR3 in amino acids: CASSETSGRAYEQYF. In nucleotides, the CDR3 is TGTGCCAGCAGCGAAACTAGCGGGAGGGCCTACGAGCAGTACTTC.

The chain is built from TRBV24-1 and TRBJ2-2; 10 bases fit TRBD1. This CDR3 spans 18 amino acids. The V and J ends lost 3 bases and 9 bases, in that order; junction bases with no gene match: 15. CDR1 and CDR2 (germline): KGHDR, SFDVKD. The CDR3 nucleotides read TGTGCCACCAGTGATCCAGTAAACCGGGACAGGGGCCACCGGGAGCTGTTTTTT. It codes for CATSDPVNRDRGHRELFF.

This sequence joins TRBV28 and TRBJ1-2, with D perhaps matching TRBD1 (5 bases). Looked up from germline, CDR1 is MDHEN and CDR2 is SYDVKM. The CDR3 has 11 amino acids. The V end was cut by 8 bases, the J end by 4 bases, with 8 bases between. The CDR3 DNA reads TGTGCCAGCCTCGGGGGCTATGGCTACACCTTC. Its translation is CASLGGYGYTF.

The chain carries TRBV4-3 and TRBJ1-2, with 11 positions matching TRBD1. The CDR3 spans 15 residues. CDR1 and CDR2 from the germline V gene are LGHNA and YSLEER. The trim removed 4 bases at V and 7 bases at J, leaving 8 bases unmatched. CDR3 DNA: TGCGCCAGCAGCCCAACGGGACAGGGGGTTTTTGGCTACACCTTC. Protein sequence: CASSPTGQGVFGYTF.

The V and J genes are TRBV10-3 and TRBJ1-3, with 7 bases that match TRBD1. The germline CDR1 and CDR2 sequences are ENHRY and SYGVKD. CDR3 length: 14 residues. Trimming at V came to 8 bases and at J to 4 bases, leaving 8 bases not matched to a gene. Here the CDR3 reads CAIGWDSSGNTIYF. In nucleotides, the CDR3 is TGTGCCATCGGGTGGGACAGTTCGGGAAACACCATATATTTT.

The chain employs TRBV7-2 and TRBJ2-7; D gene ambiguous. The CDR3 sequence is 14 residues long. The V and J ends lost 3 bases and 3 bases respectively, with 12 bases between them. Germline assignment: CDR1 SGHTA and CDR2 FQGNSA. The CDR3 reads CASSFDSSFYEQYF. The CDR3 DNA reads as TGTGCCAGCAGCTTCGACTCAAGCTTCTACGAGCAGTACTTC.

The CDR3 protein is CASSGLAGGPNTQYF. CDR3 sequence (DNA): TGCGCCAGCAGCGGCTTGGCGGGAGGGCCAAATACGCAGTATTTT. V and J are TRBV5-1 and TRBJ2-3; 9 bases match TRBD2. The CDR3 spans 15 residues. The germline gives CDR1 SGHRS, CDR2 YFSETQ. Losses at the gene ends were 4 bases for V and 7 bases for J; bases not matched to a gene: 10.

This chain links TRBV7-9 with TRBJ1-5, with TRBD1 matching 7 bases. This CDR3 has 14 residues. The germline V gene has CDR1 SEHNR and CDR2 FQNEAQ (reference sequence). Trimming took 2 bases from V and 4 from J; bases not matched to a gene: 2. In nucleotides, the CDR3 is TGTGCCAGCAGCTTATACAGGGGAAATCAGCCCCAGCATTTT. As protein: CASSLYRGNQPQHF.

The chain carries TRBV2 and TRBJ2-2; tentative D call: TRBD2 (5 bases). The CDR3 is 13 residues long. Trimming pared 7 bases from V and 1 base from J, leaving 7 bases between. Germline CDR1 reads SNHLY; CDR2 reads FYNNEI. The CDR3 protein is CASNRENTGELFF. DNA of the CDR3: TGTGCCAGCAACCGGGAGAACACCGGGGAGCTGTTTTTT.

The chain combines TRBV6-1 with TRBJ2-7; D gene unclear. The CDR3 runs to 13 residues. V lost 1 base, J lost 3 bases, and 7 bases lay in between. Per the germline V gene, CDR1 is MNHNS and CDR2 is SASEGT. In DNA, the CDR3 is TGTGCCAGCAGTGAAGGACTCCACTACGAGCAGTACTTC. This gives the protein CASSEGLHYEQYF.

This chain links TRBV24-1 with TRBJ2-3, with 7 bases fitting TRBD1. The CDR3 is made up of 12 amino acids. Germline-derived CDR1 and CDR2 are KGHDR and SFDVKD. The CDR3 loop reads CDHRGFTDTQYF. The CDR3 region has the DNA TGTGACCACAGGGGCTTCACAGATACGCAGTATTTT.

V and J are TRBV5-1 and TRBJ2-1; TRBD2 agrees at 8 bases. Unmatched junction bases numbered 7, after V lost 3 bases and J lost 8 bases. This CDR3 comprises 14 residues. Germline CDR1 is SGHRS and CDR2 is YFSETQ. CDR3 nucleotides: TGCGCCAGCAGCTCCGGGACTAGTGGGGATGAGCAGTTCTTC. Its protein is CASSSGTSGDEQFF.

The rearrangement uses TRBV27 and TRBJ1-1; TRBD1 is a possible D gene (6 bases). CDR1 is MNHEY, CDR2 SMNVEV, per germline (reference sequence). The CDR3 is 14 amino acids. Trimming stripped 3 bases from V and 5 bases from J, with 13 bases between. This CDR3 reads CASSLQGPFTEAFF. Written as DNA, the CDR3 is TGTGCCAGCAGTTTGCAGGGGCCGTTTACTGAAGCTTTCTTT.

This sequence joins TRBV7-9 and TRBJ2-7; tentative D call: TRBD1 (5 bases). Germline V gene lookup returns CDR1 SEHNR and CDR2 FQNEAQ (reference sequence). V lost 2 bases, J lost 6 bases, and 14 bases lay in between. The CDR3 length is 14 residues. The CDR3 spells CASSLYDSKLEQYF. CDR3 coding DNA: TGTGCCAGCAGCTTATACGACAGCAAGCTCGAGCAGTACTTC.

The chain joins TRBV28 to TRBJ2-5; D is uncertain. Germline loops: CDR1 MDHEN, CDR2 SYDVKM. V dropped 2 bases and J dropped 2 bases, with 9 bases sitting between them. This CDR3 is 14 amino acids long. This CDR3 reads CASSLNPDQETQYF. The CDR3 coding sequence is TGTGCCAGCAGTTTAAACCCAGATCAAGAGACCCAGTACTTC.

J is TRBJ2-7 and V is TRBV5-5; D remains ambiguous. Germline V gene sequence: CDR1 SGHKS, CDR2 YYEKEE (reference sequence). V was cut by 0 bases and J by 1 base, with 5 bases left in between. The CDR3 has 13 residues. In DNA, the CDR3 is TGTGCCAGCAGCTTGGTGGAGTCCTACGAGCAGTACTTC. Its protein product is CASSLVESYEQYF.

This chain connects TRBV28 to TRBJ1-6; maybe TRBD1 (5 bases). The germline gives CDR1 MDHEN, CDR2 SYDVKM. The CDR3 spans 12 residues. Trimming removed 2 bases at V and 10 bases at J, with 6 bases between. CDR3 in amino acids: CASSLKGSPLHF. In DNA, the CDR3 is TGTGCCAGCAGTTTAAAGGGGTCACCCCTCCACTTT. Full variable domain (outside the CDR3, taken from reference TRBV28 and TRBJ1-6): DVKVTQSSRYLVKRTGEKVFLECVQDMDHENMFWYRQDPGLGLRLIYFSYDVKMKEKGDIPEGYSVSREKKERFSLILESASTNQTSMYLCASSLKGSPLHFGNGTRLTVT.

This clone appeared once. The chain combines TRBV7-8 with TRBJ1-1, with D possibly TRBD1 on 6 matching bases. The CDR3 spans 14 residues. V was clipped by 4 bases and J by 0 bases, with 9 bases between them. The germline V gene encodes CDR1 SGHVS and CDR2 FQNEAQ. CDR3 protein: CASSSTGLNTEAFF. The CDR3 coding sequence is TGTGCCAGCAGCTCGACAGGATTGAACACTGAAGCTTTCTTT.

The V call is TRBV28, the J call TRBJ1-5, with 8 bases identical to TRBD1. Unmatched junction bases numbered 7, after V lost 6 bases and J lost 6 bases. In germline, CDR1 is MDHEN, CDR2 SYDVKM. The CDR3 is 14 amino acids. CDR3 amino acids: CASRLDRGPQPQHF. The CDR3 region has the DNA TGTGCCAGCAGACTTGACAGGGGCCCTCAGCCCCAGCATTTT.

The chain combines TRBV7-2 with TRBJ2-3, with 11 bases aligning to TRBD2. V was pared by 1 base and J by 3 bases, with 6 bases of the junction left unmatched. CDR1 and CDR2 (germline): SGHTA, FQGNSA. This CDR3 has 17 residues. CDR3 sequence (DNA): TGTGCCAGCAGCTTAGTACCACTAGCGGGAGCTACAGATACGCAGTATTTT. Protein: CASSLVPLAGATDTQYF.